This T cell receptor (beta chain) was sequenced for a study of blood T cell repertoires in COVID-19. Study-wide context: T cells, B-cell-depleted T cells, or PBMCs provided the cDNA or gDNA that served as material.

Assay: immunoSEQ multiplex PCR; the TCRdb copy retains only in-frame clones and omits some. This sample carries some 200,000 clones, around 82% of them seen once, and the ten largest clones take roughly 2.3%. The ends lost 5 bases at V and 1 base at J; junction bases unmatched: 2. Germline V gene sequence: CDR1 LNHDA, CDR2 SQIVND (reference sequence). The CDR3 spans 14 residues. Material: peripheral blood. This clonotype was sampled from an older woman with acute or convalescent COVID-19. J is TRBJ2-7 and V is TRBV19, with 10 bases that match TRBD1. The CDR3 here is CASSAGQGSYEQYF. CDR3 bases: TGTGCCAGTAGTGCGGGACAGGGGTCCTACGAGCAGTACTTC. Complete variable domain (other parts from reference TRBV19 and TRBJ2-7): DGGITQSPKYLFRKEGQNVTLSCEQNLNHDAMYWYRQDPGQGLRLIYYSQIVNDFQKGDIAEGYSVSREKKESFPLTVTSAQKNPTAFYLCASSAGQGSYEQYFGPGTRLTVT.